This passage covers 27 T cell receptor beta chains from one sample sequenced in a study of blood T cell repertoires in COVID-19. Clones were sequenced by immunoSEQ multiplex PCR, and TCRdb holds only the in-frame ones, with some missing. Of approximately 670,000 clones listed, approximately 90% are singletons. The sample consisted of peripheral blood. The receptors were gathered from a woman aged 18-29 years with acute or convalescent COVID-19.

This rearrangement joins TRBV18 to TRBJ1-3; no clear D. V lost 1 base and J 8 bases, leaving 12 bases between the germline ends. This CDR3 is 14 amino acids long. CDR1 is KGHSH and CDR2 is LQKENI in the germline V gene. The CDR3 coding sequence is TGTGCCAGCTCACCACAGGCGGGGAGTGACACCATATATTTT. It specifies CASSPQAGSDTIYF.

This sequence joins TRBV5-1 and TRBJ1-3; D unresolved. This CDR3 contains 17 residues. Germline V gives CDR1 SGHRS, CDR2 YFSETQ. Between the trimmed V and J ends, which lost 1 base and 3 bases, there was a span of 17 bases. Written as DNA, the CDR3 is TGCGCCAGCAGCTTGTACCGGGAGCCTCCCCTTGGAAACACCATATATTTT. It translates to CASSLYREPPLGNTIYF.

The genes are TRBV6-5 and TRBJ1-6; D uncertain. CDR3 length: 16 residues. V gave up 0 bases and J gave up 9 bases, with 15 bases separating them. Germline V gives CDR1 MNHEY, CDR2 SVGAGI. CDR3 in DNA: TGTGCCAGCAGTTACTCTACGGAGCCCTCGGGTTCACCCCTCCACTTT. As protein: CASSYSTEPSGSPLHF.

The chain is built from TRBV6-2 or TRBV6-3 and TRBJ1-1; 11 nucleotides agree with TRBD1. The length of the CDR3 is 16 residues. Germline values: CDR1 MNHEY, CDR2 SVGEGT. V shed 5 bases, J shed 1 base, and the junction held 6 bases outside the gene matches. The CDR3: CASSDRTGGWNTEAFF. CDR3 nucleotides: TGTGCCAGCAGTGACCGGACAGGGGGCTGGAACACTGAAGCTTTCTTT.

J is TRBJ1-4 and V is TRBV5-5; D not certain. Trimming left V 4 bases short and J 8 bases short, with 18 bases between. The germline CDR1 and CDR2 sequences are SGHKS and YYEKEE (reference sequence). This CDR3 comprises 15 residues. CDR3 coding DNA: TGTGCCAGCAGCCTGGTGGAGTTAAGGGAGGAAAAACTGTTTTTT. The encoded protein is CASSLVELREEKLFF.

This rearrangement joins TRBV24-1 to TRBJ2-5; TRBD1 matches 9 bases. CDR3 length: 16 amino acids. V lost 0 bases and J lost 5; bases outside the gene matches: 6. Per germline, CDR1 KGHDR and CDR2 SFDVKD. The CDR3 nucleotides are TGTGCCACCAGTGATTTGGGGGGACAGGGATGGGAGACCCAGTACTTC. Protein sequence: CATSDLGGQGWETQYF.

The V and J genes are TRBV6-2 or TRBV6-3 and TRBJ2-1, with D possibly being TRBD1 (6 bases). This CDR3 contains 17 residues. Germline V CDR1 and CDR2: MNHEY, SVGEGT. V gave up 3 bases and J gave up 5 bases, with 20 bases separating them. The CDR3 spells CASSYLPPGHRNNEQFF. Here the CDR3 DNA reads TGTGCCAGCAGTTATTTACCCCCGGGACACAGGAACAATGAGCAGTTCTTC.

The chain recombines TRBV9 with TRBJ2-1, with 7 bases that match TRBD2. The CDR3 has 15 residues. Germline CDR1 is SGDLS and CDR2 is YYNGEE. The V segment lost 4 bases and the J segment 0 bases; nucleotides outside the gene matches: 4. CDR3 in DNA: TGTGCCAGCAGCACCCGACTAGCCTCCTACAATGAGCAGTTCTTC. Its protein is CASSTRLASYNEQFF. Based on the CDR3 plus reference TRBV9 and TRBJ2-1, the full variable domain is DSGVTQTPKHLITATGQRVTLRCSPRSGDLSVYWYQQSLDQGLQFLIQYYNGEERAKGNILERFSAQQFPDLHSELNLSSLELGDSALYFCASSTRLASYNEQFFGPGTRLTVL.

The rearrangement uses TRBV10-3 and TRBJ2-3; 13 bases match TRBD2. The CDR3 length is 21 residues. V shed 4 bases, J shed 2 bases, and the junction held 18 bases outside the gene matches. Germline loops: CDR1 ENHRY, CDR2 SYGVKD. The CDR3 bases are TGTGCCATCAGTGCTTCCCCCGGGACTAGCGGGGTCCTCGGAATCACAGATACGCAGTATTTT. Protein product: CAISASPGTSGVLGITDTQYF.

The chain is built from TRBV30 and TRBJ2-5, with D tentatively TRBD2 (5 bases). This CDR3 spans 13 amino acids. Germline-derived CDR1 and CDR2 are GTSNPN and SVGIG (reference sequence). The ends were cut back, 0 bases at V and 5 bases at J, with 10 bases in the middle. The CDR3 loop reads CAWSVLVGETQYF. The CDR3 DNA sequence: TGTGCCTGGAGTGTACTAGTGGGGGAGACCCAGTACTTC.

The V call is TRBV9, the J call TRBJ2-1, with D unresolved. Trimming left V 3 bases short and J 6 bases short, with 7 bases between. Germline-derived CDR1 and CDR2 are SGDLS and YYNGEE. The CDR3 covers 12 residues. The CDR3 DNA reads as TGTGCCAGCAGCGAAACTTCCAATGAGCAGTTCTTC. Protein product: CASSETSNEQFF. Full variable domain (outside the CDR3, taken from reference TRBV9 and TRBJ2-1): DSGVTQTPKHLITATGQRVTLRCSPRSGDLSVYWYQQSLDQGLQFLIQYYNGEERAKGNILERFSAQQFPDLHSELNLSSLELGDSALYFCASSETSNEQFFGPGTRLTVL.

This sequence joins TRBV7-2 and TRBJ1-1; D gene unclear. Per the germline V gene, CDR1 is SGHTA and CDR2 is FQGNSA. CDR3 length equals 14 residues. The V end was cut by 0 bases, the J end by 5 bases, with 10 bases between. In DNA form, the CDR3 reads TGTGCCAGCAGCTTAGCACGGGAATCGACTGAAGCTTTCTTT. This translates into CASSLARESTEAFF.

This clone showed up just once. The chain couples TRBV9 to TRBJ2-7, with 12 bases identical to TRBD2. The CDR3 covers 16 residues. Germline assignment: CDR1 SGDLS and CDR2 YYNGEE. J lost 5 bases, V lost 7 bases, and 13 bases had no gene match. The CDR3 DNA is TGTGCCAGCTCCCCTAGCGGGGGGGCCTCTTACCACGAGCAGTACTTC. Translating gives CASSPSGGASYHEQYF. Combining the CDR3 with reference TRBV9 and TRBJ2-7 gives the whole variable domain DSGVTQTPKHLITATGQRVTLRCSPRSGDLSVYWYQQSLDQGLQFLIQYYNGEERAKGNILERFSAQQFPDLHSELNLSSLELGDSALYFCASSPSGGASYHEQYFGPGTRLTVT.

The chain uses TRBV27 and TRBJ2-2; 7 bases align to TRBD2. The junction had 4 bases not matched to a gene; V was cut back by 3 bases and J by 3 bases. CDR3 length: 15 amino acids. Germline V gene lookup returns CDR1 MNHEY and CDR2 SMNVEV (reference sequence). In DNA, the CDR3 is TGTGCCAGCAGTTTTTCGGGGGGTCACACCGGGGAGCTGTTTTTT. Translated, it gives CASSFSGGHTGELFF.

This clone has only a few counts. CDR3 bases: TGTGCCAGCAGCGCCTGGACAGGGGGAGAAGCTTTCTTT. Its protein is CASSAWTGGEAFF. The J gene is TRBJ1-1, the V gene TRBV9, with TRBD1 identical over 10 bases. The junction had 4 bases not matched to a gene; V was cut back by 3 bases and J by 8 bases. The CDR3 loop spans 13 amino acids. Germline CDR1 SGDLS, CDR2 YYNGEE.

The V and J genes are TRBV30 and TRBJ1-6; D is uncertain. The CDR3 is made up of 18 amino acids. Trimming cost V 2 bases and J 7 bases, with 24 bases left between them. Germline CDR1 reads GTSNPN; CDR2 reads SVGIG (reference sequence). The CDR3 here is CAWSSKDRRTWWNSPLHF. The DNA of the CDR3 is TGTGCCTGGAGTTCCAAGGACCGCCGGACTTGGTGGAATTCACCCCTCCACTTT.

This chain uses TRBV3-1 (or the pseudogene TRBV3-2) with TRBJ2-3; TRBD2 agrees at 7 bases. Trimming took 5 bases from V and 6 from J; bases not matched to a gene: 11. Germline CDR1 reads LGHDT; CDR2 reads YNNKEL (reference sequence). This CDR3 has 15 amino acids. The chain's CDR3 is CASSGEGRPVDTQYF. For the CDR3, the DNA is TGTGCCAGCAGCGGGGAGGGACGCCCGGTGGATACGCAGTATTTT.

In this sample, this clone turned up once. The V gene is TRBV5-3, the J gene TRBJ1-1; D ambiguous. TRBV5-3 is filed as an ORF, its function uncertain. The CDR3 runs 13 residues. V was clipped by 1 base and J by 3 bases, with 7 bases between them. The CDR3 region is CARSLSQDTEAFF. The CDR3 nucleotides are TGTGCCAGAAGCTTGAGTCAGGACACTGAAGCTTTCTTT.

The V call is TRBV9, the J call TRBJ2-7; 7 nucleotides line up with TRBD2. The J segment lost 2 bases and the V segment lost 3 bases, leaving 8 bases of the junction unmatched. The CDR3 runs 15 residues. CDR1 SGDLS and CDR2 YYNGEE come from the germline V gene. The CDR3 sequence: CASSAGLGVPYEQYF. The CDR3 DNA is TGTGCCAGCAGCGCAGGACTAGGTGTGCCCTACGAGCAGTACTTC.

V gene TRBV6-4 combines with J gene TRBJ2-3; 12 positions match TRBD2. The CDR3 length is 18 residues. V shed 4 bases and J 7 bases; nucleotides not matched to a gene: 15. In germline, CDR1 is MRHNA, CDR2 SNTAGT. The CDR3: CASSATARLAGALNTQYF. The CDR3 nucleotides are TGTGCCAGCAGTGCCACCGCTCGACTAGCGGGGGCATTAAATACGCAGTATTTT.

The chain carries TRBV9 and TRBJ1-6; 12 bases map to TRBD1. This CDR3 contains 19 residues. CDR1 and CDR2 (germline): SGDLS, YYNGEE. V shed 4 bases and J 6 bases; nucleotides not matched to a gene: 14. The CDR3 nucleotides are TGTGCCAGCAGCCTGGGACAGGGGGCGGGGGGCGGCGGTAATTCACCCCTCCACTTT. Amino acids: CASSLGQGAGGGGNSPLHF.

The CDR3 region is CASSPEAPSDRVHGYTF. In DNA form, the CDR3 reads TGTGCCAGCTCACCAGAAGCCCCGTCGGACAGGGTCCATGGCTACACCTTC. V gene TRBV18 combines with J gene TRBJ1-2; 8 bases are a match to TRBD1. The CDR3 is 17 amino acids. Per the germline V gene, CDR1 is KGHSH and CDR2 is LQKENI. V dropped 2 bases and J dropped 6; count of bases not matched to a gene: 14.

The V call is TRBV5-6, the J call TRBJ1-2; 9 bases agree with TRBD1. In germline, CDR1 is SGHDT, CDR2 YYEEEE. V shed 4 bases, J shed 5 bases, and the junction held 9 bases outside the gene matches. This CDR3 is built from 15 residues. Written as DNA, the CDR3 is TGTGCCAGCAGCGGAAACAGGGGGCTCGGGTATGGCTACACCTTC. It translates to CASSGNRGLGYGYTF.

CDR3 residues: CASSSTGGLYEKLFF. CDR3 nucleotide sequence: TGTGCCAGCAGTTCCACAGGGGGCTTGTATGAAAAACTGTTTTTT. V is TRBV28 and J is TRBJ1-4, with TRBD1 matching 9 bases. The CDR3 sequence is 15 residues long. Per germline, CDR1 MDHEN and CDR2 SYDVKM. Germline trimming cut 4 bases from V and 6 bases from J; bases unmatched to any gene: 6. The entire variable domain, with the rest obtained from reference TRBV28 and TRBJ1-4, is as follows: DVKVTQSSRYLVKRTGEKVFLECVQDMDHENMFWYRQDPGLGLRLIYFSYDVKMKEKGDIPEGYSVSREKKERFSLILESASTNQTSMYLCASSSTGGLYEKLFFGSGTQLSVL.

The chain is built from TRBV4-1 and TRBJ2-3, with 8 bases matching TRBD1. The CDR3 covers 14 residues. The J segment lost 1 base and the V segment lost 7 bases, leaving 4 bases of the junction unmatched. The germline gives CDR1 MGHRA, CDR2 YSYEKL. The DNA for the CDR3 is TGCGCCAGCACCCTGGGACAGGGCACAGATACGCAGTATTTT. Protein: CASTLGQGTDTQYF.

This chain joins TRBV23-1 and TRBJ2-4, with D possibly TRBD2 on 7 matching bases. TRBV23-1 is given ORF status, its function remaining uncertain. Trimming stripped 8 bases from V and 1 base from J, with 18 bases between. This CDR3 comprises 16 residues. CDR3 protein: CASLRGGQAAKNIQYF. The CDR3 DNA sequence: TGCGCCAGCCTCCGCGGGGGACAAGCCGCCAAAAACATTCAGTACTTC.

The chain links TRBV19 to TRBJ2-1; TRBD2 aligns across 9 bases. Germline V gene sequence: CDR1 LNHDA, CDR2 SQIVND (reference sequence). The CDR3 covers 15 residues. V lost 6 bases, J lost 5 bases, and 8 bases stayed unmatched. This CDR3 reads CASSTIAGDNNEQFF. As DNA, the CDR3 is TGTGCCAGTAGCACGATAGCGGGGGATAACAATGAGCAGTTCTTC.